One and the same sample provided the 22 T cell receptor beta chains below, sequenced in a study of radiation and T cells in renal cell carcinoma. Stated time point: blood 4 weeks post-SBRT, at nephrectomy. As to treatment: 15 Gy SBRT to primary tumor, nephrectomy 4 weeks later. The protocol was immunoSEQ multiplex PCR, while the TCRdb copy is restricted to in-frame clones and leaves out a portion. Here the sample spans about 170,000 clones, around 90% being singletons. Sequences were derived from blood, sampled from a patient whose treatment included radiotherapy and nephrectomy. The receptors shown here come from a woman in her fifties or sixties with renal cell carcinoma.

The chain combines TRBV9 with TRBJ2-3; 8 bases are a match to TRBD2. Trimming took 1 base from V and 2 from J; bases not matched to a gene: 3. The V gene's germline CDR1 is SGDLS and CDR2 YYNGEE. This CDR3 comprises 15 residues. The CDR3 DNA follows: TGTGCCAGCAGCGTATATAGCGGGGACACAGATACGCAGTATTTT. Its protein is CASSVYSGDTDTQYF.

This clone occurred a few times. The rearrangement links TRBV7-2 to TRBJ2-2, with D hard to call. This CDR3 has 16 residues. Per the germline V gene, CDR1 is SGHTA and CDR2 is FQGNSA. V was trimmed by 6 bases and J by 1 base, leaving 15 bases between them. The DNA for the CDR3 is TGTGCCAGCAGACGAGTAGGCAGTCGGAACACCGGGGAGCTGTTTTTT. Protein: CASRRVGSRNTGELFF.

The chain combines TRBV5-5 with TRBJ2-7; possible D gene TRBD2, 6 bases. The V and J ends lost 0 bases and 6 bases respectively, with 10 bases between them. CDR1 and CDR2 (germline): SGHKS, YYEKEE (reference sequence). This CDR3 contains 13 residues. CDR3 DNA sequence: TGTGCCAGCAGCTTGGCCTCTAGCGTCGAGCAGTACTTC. Its translation is CASSLASSVEQYF.

V and J are TRBV7-2 and TRBJ2-5; no firm D call. CDR3 length: 14 amino acids. V lost 4 bases, J lost 5 bases, and 14 bases lay in between. CDR1 and CDR2 from the germline V gene are SGHTA and FQGNSA. CDR3 region: CASSSPFRRETQYF. In nucleotides, the CDR3 is TGTGCCAGCAGCTCCCCCTTCCGGCGGGAGACCCAGTACTTC.

The chain joins TRBV6-6 to TRBJ2-7, with 11 bases identical to TRBD1. Germline V CDR1 and CDR2: MNHNY, SVGAGI (reference sequence). The junction had 6 bases not matched to a gene; V was cut back by 5 bases and J by 3 bases. This CDR3 contains 15 residues. The CDR3 DNA sequence: TGTGCCAGCAGTAAAGGGGGGACAGGGGGCTACGAGCAGTACTTC. It encodes CASSKGGTGGYEQYF.

V usage is TRBV7-2 and J usage is TRBJ1-1, with D possibly being TRBD1 (5 bases). The V and J ends lost 5 bases and 3 bases respectively, with 16 bases between them. Germline loops: CDR1 SGHTA, CDR2 FQGNSA. The CDR3 is made up of 15 amino acids. CDR3 in DNA: TGTGCCAGCAGCGTCGATACAGGATCGGACACTGAAGCTTTCTTT. Its translation is CASSVDTGSDTEAFF.

The rearrangement uses TRBV4-3 and TRBJ2-3, with 10 nucleotides matching TRBD2. CDR1 and CDR2 from the germline V gene are LGHNA and YSLEER. V shed 0 bases, J shed 6 bases, and the junction held 12 bases outside the gene matches. The CDR3 length is 18 residues. CDR3 nucleotides: TGCGCCAGCAGCCAAGATAATATATTGGGACTAGCGAGTGATACGCAGTATTTT. Translating gives CASSQDNILGLASDTQYF.

The chain is built from TRBV19 and TRBJ1-5; D is undetermined. Germline V gene data show CDR1 as LNHDA and CDR2 as SQIVND (reference sequence). The CDR3 has 15 amino acids. The V gene lost 2 bases and the J gene lost 2 bases, with 10 bases spanning the gap. CDR3 nucleotides: TGTGCCAGTAGTATAACGGCGGGCGGCAATCAGCCCCAGCATTTT. Its translation is CASSITAGGNQPQHF.

The CDR3 nucleotides are TGTGCCAGTAGTCCCGACAGGGAAGAGACCCAGTACTTC. It translates to CASSPDREETQYF. The chain couples TRBV19 to TRBJ2-5; 7 nucleotides match TRBD1. This CDR3 has 13 residues. V gave up 5 bases and J gave up 3 bases; unmatched junction bases: 3. From germline, CDR1 is LNHDA and CDR2 SQIVND (reference sequence). The full variable domain, rest sourced from reference TRBV19 and TRBJ2-5, is DGGITQSPKYLFRKEGQNVTLSCEQNLNHDAMYWYRQDPGQGLRLIYYSQIVNDFQKGDIAEGYSVSREKKESFPLTVTSAQKNPTAFYLCASSPDREETQYFGPGTRLLVL.

V is TRBV5-1 and J is TRBJ2-7; 10 nucleotides agree with TRBD2. CDR1 is SGHRS, CDR2 YFSETQ, per germline. CDR3 size: 16 residues. Trimming took 0 bases from V and 3 from J; bases not matched to a gene: 6. CDR3 protein: CASSLGEVAGGYEQYF. The CDR3 DNA reads as TGCGCCAGCAGCTTGGGGGAAGTAGCGGGGGGCTACGAGCAGTACTTC.

This clone was seen only a few times. The chain recombines TRBV14 with TRBJ1-6, with D hard to call. CDR3 length: 16 amino acids. Germline V CDR1 and CDR2: SGHDN, FVKESK. V lost 1 base and J 8 bases, leaving 15 bases between the germline ends. The CDR3 coding sequence is TGTGCCAGCAGCCAAGTTAGCCTTCTAAAGGATTCACCCCTCCACTTT. Protein sequence: CASSQVSLLKDSPLHF.

CDR3 region: CASSRDRTSTDTQYF. The CDR3 DNA reads as TGCGCCAGCAGCCGGGACCGGACTAGCACAGATACGCAGTATTTT. The chain employs TRBV5-1 and TRBJ2-3; D could derive from TRBD1 or TRBD2 (5 bases each). The CDR3 spans 15 residues. V shed 4 bases and J shed 0 bases, with 12 bases lying between them. Germline loops: CDR1 SGHRS, CDR2 YFSETQ.

The rearrangement uses TRBV7-9 and TRBJ1-1; the D gene is possibly TRBD1 (5 bases). Germline loops: CDR1 SEHNR, CDR2 FQNEAQ (reference sequence). Trimming took off 2 bases at V and 3 bases at J, with 16 bases between the two ends. This CDR3 region has 16 residues. In DNA form, the CDR3 reads TGTGCCAGCAGCTTAATCGCAGGGTGGGGGGACACTGAAGCTTTCTTT. Translated: CASSLIAGWGDTEAFF. The whole variable domain, remainder taken from reference TRBV7-9 and TRBJ1-1, is DTGVSQNPRHKITKRGQNVTFRCDPISEHNRLYWYRQTLGQGPEFLTYFQNEAQLEKSRLLSDRFSAERPKGSFSTLEIQRTEQGDSAMYLCASSLIAGWGDTEAFFGQGTRLTVV.

The chain recombines TRBV5-6 with TRBJ2-3; D is perhaps TRBD1 (6 bases). There are 13 residues in the CDR3. With 5 bases removed from V and 4 bases from J, the gap between germline ends came to 11 bases. Germline CDR1 is SGHDT and CDR2 is YYEEEE. CDR3 nucleotide sequence: TGTGCCAGCAGATTGACAGGTGCAGATACGCAGTATTTT. Its translation: CASRLTGADTQYF. Full variable domain (rest looked up from reference TRBV5-6 and TRBJ2-3): DAGVTQSPTHLIKTRGQQVTLRCSPKSGHDTVSWYQQALGQGPQFIFQYYEEEERQRGNFPDRFSGHQFPNYSSELNVNALLLGDSALYLCASRLTGADTQYFGPGTRLTVL.

This chain uses TRBV30 with TRBJ1-2; D remains ambiguous. CDR1 is GTSNPN and CDR2 is SVGIG in the germline V gene (reference sequence). The CDR3 contains 12 residues. Between the trimmed V and J ends, which lost 0 bases and 7 bases, there was a span of 9 bases. The CDR3 DNA is TGTGCCTGGAGTGTAATGGCATTTGGCTACACCTTC. Translated: CAWSVMAFGYTF.

Written as DNA, the CDR3 is TGTGCCAGCAGCTGGCCCGCCACAGATACGCAGTATTTT. Encoded protein: CASSWPATDTQYF. The rearrangement uses TRBV5-6 and TRBJ2-3; D gene uncertain. CDR1 and CDR2 from the germline V gene are SGHDT and YYEEEE. V dropped 3 bases and J dropped 2 bases, with 7 bases sitting between them. This CDR3 is built from 13 residues.

V gene TRBV4-3 combines with J gene TRBJ2-2; no clear D gene. V lost 4 bases, J lost 3 bases, and 9 bases lay in between. The CDR3 consists of 14 residues. The germline gives CDR1 LGHNA, CDR2 YSLEER. CDR3 loop: CASSPSEDTGELFF. The CDR3 DNA reads as TGCGCCAGCAGCCCTTCAGAGGACACCGGGGAGCTGTTTTTT.

This sequence joins TRBV9 and TRBJ2-3; 7 bases map to TRBD2. The CDR3 is 17 amino acids. The V gene's germline CDR1 is SGDLS and CDR2 YYNGEE. V shed 4 bases, J shed 3 bases, and the junction held 14 bases outside the gene matches. The CDR3 nucleotides are TGTGCCAGCAGCCCCTCGCGGGGAGGCGGGGGAACAGATACGCAGTATTTT. The encoded protein is CASSPSRGGGGTDTQYF.

This clone was counted ten times or more. At one boundary the junction diverges from the germline segment, which might be a read error. The chain carries TRBV7-9 and TRBJ1-4; D ambiguous. The CDR3 sequence is 14 residues long. Germline V lookup: CDR1 SEHNR, CDR2 FQNEAQ (reference sequence). CDR3 sequence reads: CASSQDLRSEKLFF. The CDR3 DNA is TGCGCCAGCAGCCAAGACCTACGGTCGGAAAAACTGTTTTTT.

The chain uses TRBV6-4 and TRBJ2-2; D is undetermined. V lost 3 bases, J lost 1 base, and 6 bases lay in between. Germline assignment: CDR1 MRHNA and CDR2 SNTAGT. This CDR3 has 14 amino acids. The CDR3 spells CASSELLNTGELFF. The CDR3 DNA is TGTGCCAGCAGTGAACTCCTGAACACCGGGGAGCTGTTTTTT.

The V and J genes are TRBV5-4 and TRBJ2-1, with a weak D call TRBD1 (5 bases). The V gene lost 0 bases and the J gene lost 4 bases, with 14 bases spanning the gap. Germline loops: CDR1 SGHNT, CDR2 YYREEE (reference sequence). CDR3 size: 16 residues. The CDR3 loop reads CASSLEIGQEYNEQFF. The CDR3 nucleotides are TGTGCCAGCAGCTTGGAGATTGGACAAGAATACAATGAGCAGTTCTTC.

This chain connects TRBV6-5 to TRBJ1-2, with a weak D call TRBD1 (6 bases). CDR3 length: 15 residues. CDR1 is MNHEY and CDR2 is SVGAGI in the germline V gene. The ends were cut back, 5 bases at V and 4 bases at J, with 17 bases in the middle. The CDR3 DNA is TGTGCCAGCAGTCCCCCGGGACAAAGGAGCTATGGCTACACCTTC. Its protein product is CASSPPGQRSYGYTF.